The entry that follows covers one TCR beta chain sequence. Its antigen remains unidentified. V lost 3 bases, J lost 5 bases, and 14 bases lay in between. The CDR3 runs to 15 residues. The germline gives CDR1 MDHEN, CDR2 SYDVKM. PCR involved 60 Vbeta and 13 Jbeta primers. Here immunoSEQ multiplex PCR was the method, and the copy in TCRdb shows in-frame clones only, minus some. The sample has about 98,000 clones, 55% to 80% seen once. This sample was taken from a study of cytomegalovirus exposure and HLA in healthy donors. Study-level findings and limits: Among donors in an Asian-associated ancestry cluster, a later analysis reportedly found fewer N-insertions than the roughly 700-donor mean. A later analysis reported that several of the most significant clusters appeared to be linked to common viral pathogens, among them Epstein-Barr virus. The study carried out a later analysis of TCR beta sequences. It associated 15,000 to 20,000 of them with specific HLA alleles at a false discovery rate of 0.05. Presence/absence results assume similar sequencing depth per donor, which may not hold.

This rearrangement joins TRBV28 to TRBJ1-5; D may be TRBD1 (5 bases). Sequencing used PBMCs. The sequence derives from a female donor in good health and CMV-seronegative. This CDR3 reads CASSLGGGAYQPQHF. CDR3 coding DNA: TGTGCCAGCAGTTTGGGCGGCGGGGCTTATCAGCCCCAGCATTTT. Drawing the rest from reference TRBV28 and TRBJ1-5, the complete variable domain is DVKVTQSSRYLVKRTGEKVFLECVQDMDHENMFWYRQDPGLGLRLIYFSYDVKMKEKGDIPEGYSVSREKKERFSLILESASTNQTSMYLCASSLGGGAYQPQHFGDGTRLSIL.